The clone carrying this T cell receptor (beta chain) is termed medium-sized. Its target is unknown. Germline V gene sequence: CDR1 MGHRA, CDR2 YSYEKL. The V gene end was trimmed by 4 bases and the J gene end by 0 bases; junction bases not matched to a gene: 6. The CDR3 runs to 16 residues. A unique molecular identifier was attached to every TCR cDNA molecule. Each CDR3 protein gets one entry after TCRdb re-called the 5' RACE reads with MiXCR. The sample yields around 8,100 distinct CDR3 sequences, 11% to 15% seen once. The sample belongs to a study of spatial heterogeneity in lung cancer. Overall study results and limits: Tracking of tumor mutation counts was seen in expanded intratumoral alpha and beta TCR counts.

The time point is: sample taken at primary tumor resection. This TCR derives from a female donor with early-stage non-small cell lung cancer. The rearrangement uses TRBV4-1 and TRBJ1-2; TRBD1 matches 9 bases. The sequencing used lung tumor tissue, collected at surgery. CDR3 sequence (DNA): TGCGCCAGCAGCCTCCGCCGGGACAGGGCTAACTATGGCTACACCTTC. It translates to CASSLRRDRANYGYTF.